The clone carrying this T cell receptor (beta chain) has just one count. This record belongs to a study of blood T cell repertoires in COVID-19. Study background: PBMCs, B-cell-depleted T cells, or T cells provided the cDNA or gDNA that made up the material.

Germline CDR1 is MDHEN and CDR2 is SYDVKM. The CDR3 covers 10 residues. V was shortened by 4 bases and J by 8 bases, with 5 bases between the two germline ends. Authors' methods: Reference gene primer amplification gave estimated nucleated cell counts. Clones were read by immunoSEQ multiplex PCR, and TCRdb kept only the in-frame ones, dropping some. That table gives V, J and clone size, and the DNA gave D and trimming. The sample lists about 270,000 clones; around 89% were seen once. The chain joins TRBV28 to TRBJ1-1; the D is unclear. What was sequenced was PBMCs or T cells enriched from blood (not recorded which). The receptor was isolated from a woman between 55 and 75 years old in a cohort exposed to, infected with or recovered from COVID-19 (not recorded which). The CDR3 sequence: CASSSVEAFF. The CDR3 DNA sequence: TGTGCCAGCAGTTCCGTGGAAGCTTTCTTT.